The T cell receptor beta chain under discussion was sequenced for a study of shared clonotypes between healthy human individuals. Only one count was recorded for this clone. The germline gives CDR1 SGHVS, CDR2 FQNEAQ. CDR3 size: 14 residues. V lost 5 bases to trimming and J lost 0 bases, with 11 bases between them. Assay: immunoSEQ multiplex PCR; the TCRdb copy retains only in-frame clones and omits some. The data contain over a million clones, 70% to 80% of them singletons. The sequence was collected from a man younger than 35 in good health. Some clones in this sample may be carry-over from other donors' samples. J is TRBJ2-7 and V is TRBV7-8; D is unresolved. Source material: memory CD4+ T cells from PBMCs. Subset meaning: CD45RA-negative fraction. The CDR3, as DNA: TGTGCCAGCAGCCAACTAAAGTCCTCCTACGAGCAGTACTTC. It specifies CASSQLKSSYEQYF.